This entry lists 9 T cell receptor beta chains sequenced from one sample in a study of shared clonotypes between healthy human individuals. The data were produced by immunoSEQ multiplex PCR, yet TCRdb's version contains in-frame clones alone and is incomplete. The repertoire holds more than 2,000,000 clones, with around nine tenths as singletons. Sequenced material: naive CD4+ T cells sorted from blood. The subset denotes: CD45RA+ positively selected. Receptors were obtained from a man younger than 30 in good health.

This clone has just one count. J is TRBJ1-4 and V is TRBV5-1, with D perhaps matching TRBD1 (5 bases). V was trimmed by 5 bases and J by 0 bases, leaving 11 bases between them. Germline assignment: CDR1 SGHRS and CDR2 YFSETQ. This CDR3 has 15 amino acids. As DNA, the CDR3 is TGCGCCAGCAGAGAGGGGTTTGCAACTAATGAAAAACTGTTTTTT. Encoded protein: CASREGFATNEKLFF.

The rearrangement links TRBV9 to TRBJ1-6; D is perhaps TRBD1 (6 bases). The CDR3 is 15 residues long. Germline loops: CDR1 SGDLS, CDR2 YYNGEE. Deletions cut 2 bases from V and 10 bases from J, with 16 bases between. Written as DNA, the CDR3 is TGTGCCAGCAGCGTTGACAGGTCCCGGGGCTCACCCCTCCACTTT. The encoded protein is CASSVDRSRGSPLHF.

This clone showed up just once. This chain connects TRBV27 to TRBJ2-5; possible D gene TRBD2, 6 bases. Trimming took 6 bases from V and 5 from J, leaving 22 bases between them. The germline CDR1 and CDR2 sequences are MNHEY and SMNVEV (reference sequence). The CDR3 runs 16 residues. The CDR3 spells CASSPLRWEDGETQYF. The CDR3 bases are TGTGCCAGCAGCCCCCTTCGGTGGGAGGACGGTGAGACCCAGTACTTC.

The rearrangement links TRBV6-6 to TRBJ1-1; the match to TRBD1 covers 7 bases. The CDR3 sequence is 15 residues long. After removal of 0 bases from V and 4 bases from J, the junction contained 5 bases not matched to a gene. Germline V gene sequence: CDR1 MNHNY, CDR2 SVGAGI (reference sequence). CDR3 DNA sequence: TGTGCCAGCAGTTACTCGACAGGGAGGGTCACTGAAGCTTTCTTT. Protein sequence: CASSYSTGRVTEAFF.

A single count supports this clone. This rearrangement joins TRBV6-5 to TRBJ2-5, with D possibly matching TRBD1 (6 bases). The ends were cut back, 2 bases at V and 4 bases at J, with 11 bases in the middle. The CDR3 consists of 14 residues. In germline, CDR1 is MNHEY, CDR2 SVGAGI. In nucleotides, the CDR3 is TGTGCCAGCAGTTACGGCGTGGGGGCAGAGACCCAGTACTTC. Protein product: CASSYGVGAETQYF.

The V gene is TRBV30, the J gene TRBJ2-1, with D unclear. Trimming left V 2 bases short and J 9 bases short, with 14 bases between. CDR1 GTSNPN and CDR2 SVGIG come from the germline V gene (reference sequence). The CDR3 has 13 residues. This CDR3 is CAWSKNPLVEQFF. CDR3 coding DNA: TGTGCCTGGAGTAAGAATCCGTTAGTTGAGCAGTTCTTC.

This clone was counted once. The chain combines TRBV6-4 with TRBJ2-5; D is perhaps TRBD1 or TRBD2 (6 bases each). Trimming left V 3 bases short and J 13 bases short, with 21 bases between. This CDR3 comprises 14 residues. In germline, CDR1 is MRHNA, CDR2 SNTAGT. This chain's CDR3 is CASSDRGRGLRGYF. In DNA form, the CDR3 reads TGTGCCAGCAGTGATCGGGGGCGGGGCCTCCGGGGGTACTTC.

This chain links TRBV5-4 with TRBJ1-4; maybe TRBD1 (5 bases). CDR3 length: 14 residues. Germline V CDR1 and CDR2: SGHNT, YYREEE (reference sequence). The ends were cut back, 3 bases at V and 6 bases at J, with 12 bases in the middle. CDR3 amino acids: CASSSDGADEKLFF. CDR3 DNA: TGTGCCAGCAGCTCCGACGGGGCAGATGAAAAACTGTTTTTT.

CDR3: CASSEEASGGWETQYF. The CDR3 bases are TGTGCCAGCAGTGAAGAGGCTAGCGGGGGTTGGGAGACCCAGTACTTC. The chain combines TRBV6-1 with TRBJ2-5; the match to TRBD2 covers 10 bases. CDR1 is MNHNS, CDR2 SASEGT, per germline. The CDR3 contains 16 residues. Trimming at V came to 1 base and at J to 5 bases, leaving 7 bases not matched to a gene.